Each of the 11 T cell receptor beta chains below was sequenced from the same sample in a study of cytomegalovirus exposure and HLA in healthy donors. It was with 60 Vbeta and 13 Jbeta primers that the PCR ran. Produced via immunoSEQ multiplex PCR; TCRdb's table is partial and in-frame only. This sample carries roughly 230,000 clones, 80% to 95% of them seen once, and the ten largest clones take about 1.8%. Sequencing was done on a sample of PBMCs. These receptors were taken from a girl aged 2 to 9 in good health and CMV-seronegative.

The chain recombines TRBV5-6 with TRBJ2-7, with a possible D match to TRBD1 (5 bases). Trimming cost V 0 bases and J 3 bases, with 10 bases left between them. Germline lookup yields CDR1 SGHDT and CDR2 YYEEEE. This CDR3 spans 14 amino acids. CDR3 bases: TGTGCCAGCAGCTTGGGTGACAGCAACTACGAGCAGTACTTC. Translated: CASSLGDSNYEQYF.

The sample holds one count of this clone. The chain employs TRBV19 and TRBJ1-5; TRBD1 aligns across 11 bases. Germline-derived CDR1 and CDR2 are LNHDA and SQIVND (reference sequence). Trimming cost V 5 bases and J 2 bases; bases outside gene matches: 5. The CDR3 loop spans 16 amino acids. The CDR3 sequence is CASSRTGGAGNQPQHF. Here the CDR3 DNA reads TGTGCCAGTAGTCGGACAGGGGGCGCGGGCAATCAGCCCCAGCATTTT.

V gene TRBV15 combines with J gene TRBJ1-1; tentatively, D is TRBD1 (6 bases). Trimming took 0 bases from V and 6 from J, leaving 14 bases between them. CDR3 length: 15 residues. Germline assignment: CDR1 LNHNV and CDR2 YYDKDF (reference sequence). The CDR3: CATSRDQGRDSEAFF. The CDR3 DNA reads TGTGCCACCAGCAGAGATCAGGGGAGAGACTCTGAAGCTTTCTTT.

The chain uses TRBV27 and TRBJ1-5; D is uncertain. The CDR3 consists of 14 residues. V lost 2 bases, J lost 6 bases, and 11 bases lay in between. CDR1 and CDR2 (germline): MNHEY, SMNVEV (reference sequence). The CDR3 DNA reads TGTGCCAGCAGTTTAAACGGGGAGGGTCAGCCCCAGCATTTT. Its translation is CASSLNGEGQPQHF.

The chain's CDR3 is CASSRGTMGEKLFF. The DNA of the CDR3 is TGTGCCAGCAGCCGAGGAACCATGGGTGAAAAACTGTTTTTT. This chain joins TRBV27 and TRBJ1-4; D remains unclear. Germline V gene data show CDR1 as MNHEY and CDR2 as SMNVEV (reference sequence). This CDR3 comprises 14 residues. V lost 6 bases and J lost 7, with 15 bases in between. Full variable domain (missing parts from reference TRBV27 and TRBJ1-4): EAQVTQNPRYLITVTGKKLTVTCSQNMNHEYMSWYRQDPGLGLRQIYYSMNVEVTDKGDVPEGYKVSRKEKRNFPLILESPSPNQTSLYFCASSRGTMGEKLFFGSGTQLSVL.

The J gene is TRBJ1-1, the V gene TRBV30; tentative D call: TRBD1 (6 bases). The CDR3 is 13 amino acids. The V and J ends lost 6 bases and 4 bases respectively, with 15 bases between them. CDR1 is GTSNPN and CDR2 is SVGIG in the germline V gene (reference sequence). The CDR3 spells CACKGEGSTEAFF. Written as DNA, the CDR3 is TGTGCCTGCAAGGGGGAAGGGAGCACTGAAGCTTTCTTT.

In this sample, this clone turned up a few times. The chain couples TRBV5-1 to TRBJ2-5; possible D gene TRBD2, 8 bases. V lost 4 bases and J lost 3, with 16 bases in between. Germline assignment: CDR1 SGHRS and CDR2 YFSETQ. The CDR3 extends over 15 amino acids. CDR3 in amino acids: CASSTGGTAKETQYF. CDR3 DNA sequence: TGCGCCAGCAGCACGGGAGGGACAGCCAAAGAGACCCAGTACTTC. Based on the CDR3 plus reference TRBV5-1 and TRBJ2-5, the full variable domain is KAGVTQTPRYLIKTRGQQVTLSCSPISGHRSVSWYQQTPGQGLQFLFEYFSETQRNKGNFPGRFSGRQFSNSRSEMNVSTLELGDSALYLCASSTGGTAKETQYFGPGTRLLVL.

This chain connects TRBV30 to TRBJ2-5; D gene ambiguous. This CDR3 region has 12 residues. With 0 bases removed from V and 5 bases from J, the gap between germline ends came to 7 bases. Germline values: CDR1 GTSNPN, CDR2 SVGIG (reference sequence). CDR3 nucleotide sequence: TGTGCCTGGAGTGTACTTTCGGAGACCCAGTACTTC. Translated, it gives CAWSVLSETQYF.

The chain combines TRBV28 with TRBJ1-2; D might be TRBD1 (6 bases). In germline, CDR1 is MDHEN, CDR2 SYDVKM. Trimming removed 6 bases at V and 6 bases at J, with 14 bases between. CDR3 length equals 13 residues. Here the CDR3 reads CASSSLGQNGYTF. CDR3 nucleotide sequence: TGTGCCAGCAGCTCACTCGGACAGAATGGCTACACCTTC.

The chain couples TRBV5-3 to TRBJ2-2, with 8 bases matching TRBD1. TRBV5-3 is given ORF status, its function remaining uncertain. V shed 4 bases, J shed 5 bases, and the junction held 13 bases outside the gene matches. The CDR3 is made up of 17 amino acids. Here the CDR3 DNA reads TGTGCCAGAAGCCGGCCCCTCGACAGGGGTGAGACCGGGGAGCTGTTTTTT. This encodes CARSRPLDRGETGELFF.

V usage is TRBV28 and J usage is TRBJ1-1; TRBD1 agrees at 8 bases. J lost 3 bases, V lost 8 bases, and 14 bases had no gene match. The CDR3 is 16 amino acids. From germline, CDR1 is MDHEN and CDR2 SYDVKM. In nucleotides, the CDR3 is TGTGCCAGCGACGGACAGGGTTTTTTTGCGGACACTGAAGCTTTCTTT. Translated, it gives CASDGQGFFADTEAFF.